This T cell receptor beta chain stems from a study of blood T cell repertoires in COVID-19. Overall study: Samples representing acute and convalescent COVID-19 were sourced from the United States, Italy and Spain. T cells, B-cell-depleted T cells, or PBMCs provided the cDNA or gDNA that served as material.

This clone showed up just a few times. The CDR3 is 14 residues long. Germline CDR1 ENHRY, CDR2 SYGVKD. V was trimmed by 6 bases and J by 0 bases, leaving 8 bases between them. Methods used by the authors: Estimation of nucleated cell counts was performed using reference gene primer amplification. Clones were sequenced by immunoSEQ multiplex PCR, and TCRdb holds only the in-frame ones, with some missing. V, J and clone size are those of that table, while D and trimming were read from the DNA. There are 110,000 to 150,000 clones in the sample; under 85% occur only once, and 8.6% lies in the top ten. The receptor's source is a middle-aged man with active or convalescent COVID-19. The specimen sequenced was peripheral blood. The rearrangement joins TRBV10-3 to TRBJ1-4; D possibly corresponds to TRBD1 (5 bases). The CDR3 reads CAISDSATNEKLFF. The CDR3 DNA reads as TGTGCCATCAGCGACAGTGCAACTAATGAAAAACTGTTTTTT.